These T cell receptor beta chains were read from a single sample in a study of cytomegalovirus exposure and HLA in healthy donors. Generated by immunoSEQ multiplex PCR, the TCRdb table keeps only in-frame clones and is missing some. The data contain 100,000 or so clones, approximately 88% of them singletons. Sequencing was carried out using PBMCs. The receptors originated from a man between 18 and 35 years old in good health and CMV-seronegative. Each CDR3 is given with its conserved first and last residue. A D gene is named only where the DNA matches it firmly. Not all rows give a size; the values are once, few, many and, for expanded clones, a class.

V gene: TRBV6-1
D gene: TRBD2
clone size: .
J gene: TRBJ2-5
CDR3 protein: CASSAEREPWETQYF
CDR3 DNA: TGTGCCAGCAGTGCCGAGCGGGAGCCATGGGAGACCCAGTACTTC

V gene: TRBV5-1
D gene: TRBD2
clone size: .
J gene: TRBJ2-7
CDR3 protein: CASSPRTLAGGQHEQYF
CDR3 DNA: TGCGCCAGCAGCCCAAGAACTTTAGCGGGAGGGCAGCACGAGCAGTACTTC

V gene: TRBV5-1
D gene: TRBD1
clone size: .
J gene: TRBJ2-7
CDR3 protein: CASSPEKQGYEQYF
CDR3 DNA: TGCGCCAGCAGCCCCGAAAAACAGGGGTACGAGCAGTACTTC

V gene: TRBV30
D gene: .
clone size: .
J gene: TRBJ1-1
CDR3 protein: CAWKREGAFF
CDR3 DNA: TGTGCCTGGAAGAGGGAGGGGGCTTTCTTT

V gene: TRBV30
D gene: TRBD2
clone size: .
J gene: TRBJ2-1
CDR3 protein: CAWSVGLATNEQFF
CDR3 DNA: TGTGCCTGGAGTGTGGGACTAGCGACAAATGAGCAGTTCTTC

V gene: TRBV27
D gene: .
clone size: .
J gene: TRBJ1-1
CDR3 protein: CASSGGGTEAFF
CDR3 DNA: TGTGCCAGCAGTGGGGGAGGAACTGAAGCTTTCTTT

V gene: TRBV19
D gene: .
clone size: .
J gene: TRBJ1-1
CDR3 protein: CASSIDRGGPTEAFF
CDR3 DNA: TGTGCCAGTAGTATAGATCGTGGAGGTCCCACTGAAGCTTTCTTT

V gene: TRBV30
D gene: TRBD2
clone size: .
J gene: TRBJ2-7
CDR3 protein: CAWSQGGEQYF
CDR3 DNA: TGTGCCTGGAGTCAGGGAGGGGAGCAGTACTTC

V gene: TRBV5-6
D gene: .
clone size: .
J gene: TRBJ2-1
CDR3 protein: CASSFSGGPIYNEQFF
CDR3 DNA: TGTGCCAGCAGCTTTAGTGGAGGGCCTATTTACAATGAGCAGTTCTTC

V gene: TRBV19
D gene: TRBD2
clone size: .
J gene: TRBJ2-7
CDR3 protein: CASNPSLAGAGEQYF
CDR3 DNA: TGTGCCAGTAACCCATCACTAGCGGGAGCGGGCGAGCAGTACTTC

V gene: TRBV7-2
D gene: TRBD2
clone size: .
J gene: TRBJ2-2
CDR3 protein: CASRVTSGRTGELFF
CDR3 DNA: TGTGCCAGCAGGGTTACTAGCGGGAGAACCGGGGAGCTGTTTTTT

V gene: TRBV4-3
D gene: .
clone size: .
J gene: TRBJ2-5
CDR3 protein: CASSQDFAGETQYF
CDR3 DNA: TGCGCCAGCAGCCAAGACTTCGCGGGGGAGACCCAGTACTTC

V gene: TRBV5-4
D gene: .
clone size: .
J gene: TRBJ1-2
CDR3 protein: CASSNGQSLYGYTF
CDR3 DNA: TGTGCCAGCAGCAATGGACAGTCCCTTTATGGCTACACCTTC

V gene: TRBV13
D gene: .
clone size: once
J gene: TRBJ1-2
CDR3 protein: CASSFSLDSFSGGYTF
CDR3 DNA: TGTGCCAGCAGTTTTTCGCTCGACAGCTTCAGTGGAGGCTACACCTTC

V gene: TRBV9
D gene: TRBD2
clone size: .
J gene: TRBJ2-4
CDR3 protein: CASSAPSGRAVEDIQYF
CDR3 DNA: TGTGCCAGCAGCGCCCCATCCGGGAGGGCCGTTGAGGACATTCAGTACTTC

V gene: TRBV5-4
D gene: .
clone size: once
J gene: TRBJ2-7
CDR3 protein: CASSLLTPYEQYF
CDR3 DNA: TGTGCCAGCAGCTTGTTGACACCCTACGAGCAGTACTTC

V gene: TRBV30
D gene: TRBD1
clone size: .
J gene: TRBJ1-5
CDR3 protein: CAWSPPDRALSNQPQHF
CDR3 DNA: TGTGCCTGGAGTCCACCGGACAGGGCTCTTAGCAATCAGCCCCAGCATTTT

V gene: TRBV10-3
D gene: .
clone size: .
J gene: TRBJ2-1
CDR3 protein: CAISLGDNEQFF
CDR3 DNA: TGTGCCATCAGTCTAGGGGACAATGAGCAGTTCTTC

V gene: TRBV29-1
D gene: .
clone size: few
J gene: TRBJ1-1
CDR3 protein: CSAVRGWNTEAFF
CDR3 DNA: TGCAGCGCTGTGAGAGGGTGGAACACTGAAGCTTTCTTT

V gene: TRBV6-5
D gene: TRBD1
clone size: once
J gene: TRBJ2-5
CDR3 protein: CASSYVAGGRETQYF
CDR3 DNA: TGTGCCAGCAGTTACGTGGCAGGGGGTCGGGAGACCCAGTACTTC

V gene: TRBV6-5
D gene: TRBD1
clone size: .
J gene: TRBJ2-1
CDR3 protein: CASRRDRGQDNEQFF
CDR3 DNA: TGTGCCAGCAGGCGCGACAGGGGGCAGGACAATGAGCAGTTCTTC

V gene: TRBV6-5
D gene: .
clone size: .
J gene: TRBJ2-2
CDR3 protein: CASSTEVAAGELFF
CDR3 DNA: TGTGCCAGCAGCACCGAGGTGGCGGCCGGGGAGCTGTTTTTT

V gene: TRBV7-9
D gene: .
clone size: .
J gene: TRBJ1-1
CDR3 protein: CASTRADEAFF
CDR3 DNA: TGTGCCAGCACGCGGGCAGACGAAGCTTTCTTT

V gene: TRBV7-9
D gene: .
clone size: .
J gene: TRBJ2-6
CDR3 protein: CASSDPRISGANVLTF
CDR3 DNA: TGTGCCAGCAGCGACCCGAGGATCTCTGGGGCCAACGTCCTGACTTTC

V gene: TRBV9
D gene: .
clone size: .
J gene: TRBJ1-6
CDR3 protein: CASSPGTNNSPLHF
CDR3 DNA: TGTGCCAGCAGCCCAGGGACAAATAATTCACCCCTCCACTTT

V gene: TRBV6-5
D gene: TRBD1
clone size: .
J gene: TRBJ1-2
CDR3 protein: CASSYSGTGSSLGYTF
CDR3 DNA: TGTGCCAGCAGTTACTCGGGGACAGGGTCGTCGTTGGGCTACACCTTC

V gene: TRBV13
D gene: TRBD2
clone size: .
J gene: TRBJ2-4
CDR3 protein: CASSFRRAGGKNIQYF
CDR3 DNA: TGTGCCAGCAGCTTCCGTAGAGCGGGAGGAAAAAACATTCAGTACTTC

V gene: TRBV6-5
D gene: TRBD1
clone size: .
J gene: TRBJ1-1
CDR3 protein: CASRLLGQGTEAFF
CDR3 DNA: TGTGCCAGCAGACTACTCGGACAGGGCACTGAAGCTTTCTTT

V gene: TRBV11-2
D gene: TRBD1
clone size: few
J gene: TRBJ1-1
CDR3 protein: CASRQGRTEAFF
CDR3 DNA: TGTGCCAGCCGACAGGGACGGACTGAAGCTTTCTTT

V gene: TRBV7-2
D gene: TRBD2
clone size: .
J gene: TRBJ2-7
CDR3 protein: CASSLAFPSGRGEQYF
CDR3 DNA: TGTGCCAGCAGCTTAGCCTTCCCGAGCGGGAGGGGGGAGCAGTACTTC

V gene: TRBV7-9
D gene: TRBD2
clone size: few
J gene: TRBJ2-7
CDR3 protein: CASSPRTSGVYEQYF
CDR3 DNA: TGTGCCAGCAGCCCTCGGACTAGCGGGGTCTACGAGCAGTACTTC

V gene: TRBV10-1
D gene: .
clone size: .
J gene: TRBJ2-1
CDR3 protein: CASSESIGSSYNEQFF
CDR3 DNA: TGCGCCAGCAGTGAGTCGATCGGGAGCTCCTACAATGAGCAGTTCTTC

V gene: TRBV15
D gene: TRBD1
clone size: .
J gene: TRBJ1-5
CDR3 protein: CATSRQGARQPQHF
CDR3 DNA: TGTGCCACCAGCCGACAGGGGGCAAGGCAGCCCCAGCATTTT

V gene: TRBV5-6
D gene: .
clone size: .
J gene: TRBJ1-5
CDR3 protein: CASSERGRNQPQHF
CDR3 DNA: TGTGCCAGCAGCGAGCGGGGTCGCAATCAGCCCCAGCATTTT

V gene: TRBV9
D gene: .
clone size: .
J gene: TRBJ1-2
CDR3 protein: CASSGISPGNYGYTF
CDR3 DNA: TGTGCCAGCAGCGGCATTAGTCCGGGAAACTATGGCTACACCTTC

V gene: TRBV11-3
D gene: TRBD2
clone size: .
J gene: TRBJ2-1
CDR3 protein: CASSLAGGRNEQFF
CDR3 DNA: TGTGCCAGCAGCTTAGCTGGCGGGAGGAATGAGCAGTTCTTC

V gene: TRBV7-9
D gene: TRBD1
clone size: .
J gene: TRBJ2-1
CDR3 protein: CASTGQGAYNEQFF
CDR3 DNA: TGTGCCAGCACGGGACAGGGTGCCTACAATGAGCAGTTCTTC

V gene: TRBV5-1
D gene: TRBD1
clone size: .
J gene: TRBJ1-2
CDR3 protein: CASSPFDRDFYGYTF
CDR3 DNA: TGCGCCAGCAGCCCCTTCGACAGGGATTTCTATGGCTACACCTTC